These 17 T cell receptor beta chains were all obtained from the same sample, sequenced in a study of graft-versus-host responses after intestinal transplantation. TCRdb keeps only in-frame clones here, not all; method: immunoSEQ multiplex PCR. The data contain some 83,000 clones, 91% of them singletons. These TCRs' antigens remain unknown. The starting material was unstimulated CD4+ T cells sorted from spleen or lymph node cells, obtained before intestinal transplant. These receptor sequences come from a human donor who received an intestinal transplant.

In DNA, the CDR3 is TGTGCCAGCAGCTTAGTCGTGAGCGGGGGGAGCAATGAGCAGTTCTTC. As protein: CASSLVVSGGSNEQFF. The V and J genes are TRBV7-2 and TRBJ2-1, with TRBD2 identical over 9 bases. V gave up 1 base and J gave up 6 bases; unmatched junction bases: 7. The germline V gene has CDR1 SGHTA and CDR2 FQGNSA. This CDR3 spans 16 amino acids.

The rearrangement joins TRBV30 to TRBJ2-7; D may be TRBD2 (6 bases). The CDR3 totals 14 residues. Trimming removed 2 bases at V and 0 bases at J, with 11 bases between. Germline V gene sequence: CDR1 GTSNPN, CDR2 SVGIG (reference sequence). The CDR3 region has the DNA TGTGCCTGGAGTTCAACGGGACTCTCCTACGAGCAGTACTTC. This encodes CAWSSTGLSYEQYF.

This clone has a handful of counts. The chain is built from TRBV5-6 and TRBJ1-1; tentative D call: TRBD1 (5 bases). Germline V gene sequence: CDR1 SGHDT, CDR2 YYEEEE. CDR3 length equals 15 residues. Trimming removed 4 bases from V and 0 bases from J, with 13 bases in between. CDR3 nucleotide sequence: TGTGCCAGCAGCGGAAAAGGGGATTTGAACACTGAAGCTTTCTTT. This sequence encodes CASSGKGDLNTEAFF. The full variable domain, completed using reference TRBV5-6 and TRBJ1-1, is DAGVTQSPTHLIKTRGQQVTLRCSPKSGHDTVSWYQQALGQGPQFIFQYYEEEERQRGNFPDRFSGHQFPNYSSELNVNALLLGDSALYLCASSGKGDLNTEAFFGQGTRLTVV.

The gene calls are TRBV7-7 and TRBJ2-2, with a weak D call TRBD1 (5 bases). This CDR3 is 16 amino acids long. V lost 6 bases and J 2 bases, leaving 16 bases between the germline ends. The germline V gene has CDR1 SSHAT and CDR2 FNYEAQ (reference sequence). CDR3 coding DNA: TGTGCCAGCAGTTCGGCCGGACAAGTAAACACCGGGGAGCTGTTTTTT. Translated, it gives CASSSAGQVNTGELFF.

V is TRBV19 and J is TRBJ2-5; 9 bases map to TRBD1. Germline assignment: CDR1 LNHDA and CDR2 SQIVND (reference sequence). Unmatched junction bases numbered 10, after V lost 6 bases and J lost 5 bases. This CDR3 spans 15 amino acids. The CDR3 reads CASSSPRQGGETQYF. The CDR3, as DNA: TGTGCCAGTAGCAGCCCTCGACAGGGGGGGGAGACCCAGTACTTC.

The sample holds a few counts of this clone. The CDR3 is CASRTNREGNEKLFF. CDR3 DNA sequence: TGTGCCAGCAGGACCAACAGGGAGGGGAATGAAAAACTGTTTTTT. The chain links TRBV6-6 to TRBJ1-4; TRBD1 is a possible D gene (6 bases). Germline V gene data show CDR1 as MNHNY and CDR2 as SVGAGI (reference sequence). The length of the CDR3 is 15 residues. Trimming shortened V by 6 bases and J by 5 bases, and 16 bases separated the two germline ends.

The V and J genes are TRBV5-1 and TRBJ1-1; D may be TRBD1 (6 bases). Germline values: CDR1 SGHRS, CDR2 YFSETQ. V was trimmed by 4 bases and J by 0 bases, leaving 13 bases between them. This CDR3 comprises 15 residues. The CDR3 sequence is CASSGMAGVNTEAFF. CDR3 nucleotide sequence: TGCGCCAGCAGCGGAATGGCAGGGGTGAACACTGAAGCTTTCTTT.

This rearrangement joins TRBV30 to TRBJ1-2, with a possible D match to TRBD1 (6 bases). Germline lookup yields CDR1 GTSNPN and CDR2 SVGIG (reference sequence). This CDR3 spans 16 amino acids. V lost 0 bases and J 5 bases, leaving 19 bases between the germline ends. Here the CDR3 reads CAWSVRTDRPIYGYTF. CDR3 coding DNA: TGTGCCTGGAGTGTACGAACCGACAGGCCTATTTATGGCTACACCTTC. Full variable domain (rest looked up from reference TRBV30 and TRBJ1-2): SQTIHQWPATLVQPVGSPLSLECTVEGTSNPNLYWYRQAAGRGLQLLFYSVGIGQISSEVPQNLSASRPQDRQFILSSKKLLLSDSGFYLCAWSVRTDRPIYGYTFGSGTRLTVV.

The chain combines TRBV7-6 with TRBJ1-2; maybe TRBD1 (6 bases). The CDR3 length is 14 residues. From germline, CDR1 is SGHVS and CDR2 FNYEAQ. V lost 1 base, J lost 4 bases, and 10 bases lay in between. The CDR3 sequence: CASSLGTAGYGYTF. As DNA, the CDR3 is TGTGCCAGCAGCTTAGGGACAGCCGGCTATGGCTACACCTTC. Looking up the rest from reference TRBV7-6 and TRBJ1-2 gives the full variable domain: GAGVSQSPRYKVTKRGQDVALRCDPISGHVSLYWYRQALGQGPEFLTYFNYEAQQDKSGLPNDRFSAERPEGSISTLTIQRTEQRDSAMYRCASSLGTAGYGYTFGSGTRLTVV.

The V gene is TRBV7-2, the J gene TRBJ2-1; perhaps TRBD1 as D (5 bases). Deletions cut 5 bases from V and 4 bases from J, with 15 bases between. This CDR3 is 15 amino acids long. The germline CDR1 and CDR2 sequences are SGHTA and FQGNSA. CDR3 sequence (DNA): TGTGCCAGCAGCCCGACCAGGGCTATGTACAATGAGCAGTTCTTC. It codes for CASSPTRAMYNEQFF.

This chain links TRBV7-9 with TRBJ1-1; the D is unclear. The V end was cut by 1 base, the J end by 1 base, with 7 bases between. This CDR3 comprises 14 residues. CDR1 SEHNR and CDR2 FQNEAQ come from the germline V gene (reference sequence). In DNA form, the CDR3 reads TGTGCCAGCAGCTTAGAGTCAGGGAACACTGAAGCTTTCTTT. Translating gives CASSLESGNTEAFF.

V and J are TRBV5-8 and TRBJ2-7; maybe TRBD1 (6 bases). This CDR3 has 15 residues. Trimming cost V 4 bases and J 0 bases, with 14 bases left between them. Germline V gene lookup returns CDR1 SGHTS and CDR2 YDEGEE. CDR3 coding DNA: TGTGCCAGCAGCATCCCGGGACATTCCTCCTACGAGCAGTACTTC. This translates into CASSIPGHSSYEQYF.

The chain couples TRBV7-2 to TRBJ2-1, with 10 nucleotides matching TRBD2. V gave up 5 bases and J gave up 8 bases; unmatched junction bases: 9. Germline CDR1 is SGHTA and CDR2 is FQGNSA. The CDR3 runs 15 residues. The CDR3 here is CASSLSGGARDEQFF. The CDR3 DNA is TGTGCCAGCAGCCTGAGCGGGGGGGCTCGGGATGAGCAGTTCTTC. Full variable domain (remainder filled in from reference TRBV7-2 and TRBJ2-1): GAGVSQSPSNKVTEKGKDVELRCDPISGHTALYWYRQSLGQGLEFLIYFQGNSAPDKSGLPSDRFSAERTGGSVSTLTIQRTQQEDSAVYLCASSLSGGARDEQFFGPGTRLTVL.

The chain recombines TRBV19 with TRBJ2-5; 15 bases align to TRBD2. Losses at the gene ends were 5 bases for V and 4 bases for J; bases not matched to a gene: 5. Germline-derived CDR1 and CDR2 are LNHDA and SQIVND (reference sequence). CDR3 length: 16 amino acids. The CDR3 nucleotides read TGTGCCAGTAGTCCGCGGACTAGCGGGGGGGTAGAGACCCAGTACTTC. It codes for CASSPRTSGGVETQYF.

This clone was picked up a small number of times. The rearrangement joins TRBV6-5 to TRBJ1-3; a possible D gene is TRBD1 (5 bases). Germline lookup yields CDR1 MNHEY and CDR2 SVGAGI. V was pared by 5 bases and J by 1 base, with 6 bases between. This CDR3 contains 13 residues. As DNA, the CDR3 is TGTGCCAGCAGTAAGGGGTCTGGAAACACCATATATTTT. Its protein product is CASSKGSGNTIYF.

The chain is built from TRBV6-5 and TRBJ1-2; no definite D call. The CDR3 is 15 residues long. CDR1 and CDR2 from the germline V gene are MNHEY and SVGAGI. Between the trimmed V and J ends, which lost 5 bases and 4 bases, there was a span of 17 bases. CDR3 protein: CASSPSRRAGYGYTF. CDR3 DNA: TGTGCCAGCAGTCCTTCCCGACGAGCGGGCTATGGCTACACCTTC.

The genes are TRBV5-1 and TRBJ1-2, with unresolved D. The CDR3 runs 15 residues. V was cut by 0 bases and J by 1 base, with 10 bases left in between. Per the germline V gene, CDR1 is SGHRS and CDR2 is YFSETQ. DNA for the CDR3: TGCGCCAGCAGCTTGGAAACATCTCTTAACTATGGCTACACCTTC. Protein sequence: CASSLETSLNYGYTF.